The 21 T cell receptor beta chains below come from one sample, sequenced in a study of blood T cells in healthy people across ages. A second PCR of about 6 to 12 cycles used a sample-barcoded 5' primer and a J-beta primer mix. TCRdb re-analysed the 5' RACE reads in MiXCR, keeping a single row per CDR3 protein. The data hold under 2,000,000 distinct CDR3 sequences, with just under 50% observed a single time. The specimen was blood. Receptors originate from a woman aged 40 to 50 in good health.

The J gene is TRBJ1-2, the V gene TRBV5-1; D is uncertain. Germline V gene data show CDR1 as SGHRS and CDR2 as YFSETQ. The CDR3 consists of 13 residues. V dropped 3 bases and J dropped 3 bases, with 9 bases sitting between them. The DNA for the CDR3 is TGCGCCAGCAGCTCCCAGACTGACTATGGCTACACCTTC. It encodes CASSSQTDYGYTF.

V usage is TRBV6-2 or TRBV6-3 and J usage is TRBJ2-5, with a tentative D call TRBD1 (6 bases). Trimming cost V 5 bases and J 2 bases, with 12 bases left between them. The CDR3 length is 14 residues. Germline V gene sequence: CDR1 MNHEY, CDR2 SVGEGT. The CDR3 spells CASSPYGTQETQYF. CDR3 coding DNA: TGTGCCAGCAGTCCCTATGGGACACAAGAGACCCAGTACTTC.

The chain couples TRBV6-5 to TRBJ2-4; no firm D call. Germline assignment: CDR1 MNHEY and CDR2 SVGAGI. The CDR3 has 15 residues. CDR3 DNA sequence: TGTGCTTCCCAGCCCGACTCTGGGTCCAAAAACATTCAGTACTTC. Amino acid sequence: CASQPDSGSKNIQYF.

The chain carries TRBV5-5 and TRBJ2-5; TRBD2 might be the D (5 bases). This CDR3 has 13 residues. Germline V gene lookup returns CDR1 SGHKS and CDR2 YYEKEE (reference sequence). V dropped 0 bases and J dropped 5 bases, with 8 bases sitting between them. The CDR3 loop reads CASSLVIAETQYF. The DNA for the CDR3 is TGTGCCAGCAGCTTGGTCATAGCGGAGACCCAGTACTTC.

J is TRBJ1-5 and V is TRBV2; D unclear. The CDR3 length is 15 residues. Trimming removed 3 bases from V and 0 bases from J, with 9 bases in between. Germline CDR1 SNHLY, CDR2 FYNNEI. The CDR3 here is CASSDEFYSNQPQHF. DNA for the CDR3: TGTGCCAGCAGTGATGAGTTTTATAGCAATCAGCCCCAGCATTTT.

This clonotype appeared a few times. The V and J genes are TRBV20-1 and TRBJ2-1, with 8 bases identical to TRBD1. Germline values: CDR1 DFQATT, CDR2 SNEGSKA (reference sequence). The CDR3 is made up of 14 amino acids. V shed 3 bases and J 6 bases; nucleotides not matched to a gene: 7. The CDR3 spells CSASPFTGGNEQFF. The CDR3 DNA reads as TGCAGTGCTAGTCCTTTCACAGGGGGCAATGAGCAGTTCTTC.

This clonotype was seen a few times. The chain employs TRBV4-2 and TRBJ2-7; D is unresolved. Near its end, the DNA agrees better with TRBJ2-5, so the J call may be wrong. This CDR3 region has 14 residues. Germline CDR1 is LGHNA and CDR2 is YNFKEQ. The CDR3 DNA is TGTGCCAGCAGCAACGTTTGGAAGGGAGAGACCCAGTACTTC. It yields the protein CASSNVWKGETQYF.

In its sample, this clonotype was seen many times. The rearrangement links TRBV27 to TRBJ1-2; perhaps TRBD1 as D (6 bases). Germline V gene sequence: CDR1 MNHEY, CDR2 SMNVEV (reference sequence). CDR3 length equals 12 residues. V lost 2 bases to trimming and J lost 6 bases, with 7 bases between them. The CDR3 nucleotides read TGTGCCAGCAGTTTACCAGGGGATGGCTACACCTTC. It codes for CASSLPGDGYTF.

This chain uses TRBV24-1 with TRBJ1-4, with a possible D match to TRBD1 (6 bases). This CDR3 comprises 16 residues. Germline V gives CDR1 KGHDR, CDR2 SFDVKD. V was cut by 5 bases and J by 0 bases, with 12 bases left in between. The CDR3 DNA reads TGTGCCACCAGTGCCGGGACAATGACAACTAATGAAAAACTGTTTTTT. Protein product: CATSAGTMTTNEKLFF.

The J gene is TRBJ1-1, the V gene TRBV25-1; D might be TRBD1 (5 bases). Trimming left V 2 bases short and J 1 base short, with 11 bases between. The CDR3 sequence is 15 residues long. In germline, CDR1 is MGHDK, CDR2 SYGVNS. The CDR3 DNA sequence: TGTGCCAGCAGTGAAGTTTCTACAGGGAACACTGAAGCTTTCTTT. It is translated as CASSEVSTGNTEAFF.

V and J are TRBV6-5 and TRBJ2-7; 7 nucleotides agree with TRBD2. The CDR3 runs 18 residues. Germline V gene data show CDR1 as MNHEY and CDR2 as SVGAGI. Trimming at V came to 0 bases and at J to 0 bases, leaving 11 bases not matched to a gene. This CDR3 is CASSYSMIRSGVSYEQYF. CDR3 nucleotide sequence: TGTGCCAGCAGTTACTCAATGATTAGGAGCGGGGTCTCCTACGAGCAGTACTTC.

This chain connects TRBV25-1 to TRBJ2-7; D remains unclear. V was cut by 4 bases and J by 10 bases, with 11 bases left in between. CDR1 and CDR2 (germline): MGHDK, SYGVNS. The CDR3 spans 11 residues. CDR3 DNA sequence: TGTGCCAGCAGTGTTCGAGAGGCCCAGTACTTC. Translated, it gives CASSVREAQYF.

This clonotype was observed many times. The rearrangement links TRBV5-1 to TRBJ2-5; no clear D gene. Germline V gene data show CDR1 as SGHRS and CDR2 as YFSETQ. Trimming removed 1 base from V and 2 bases from J, with 6 bases in between. This CDR3 comprises 13 residues. CDR3 protein: CASSLKVQETQYF. DNA for the CDR3: TGCGCCAGCAGCTTGAAGGTTCAAGAGACCCAGTACTTC.

V and J are TRBV4-3 and TRBJ2-4; 8 positions agree with TRBD2. J was trimmed by 0 bases and V by 0 bases; bases with no gene match: 7. Germline V gene sequence: CDR1 LGHNA, CDR2 YSLEER. This CDR3 spans 18 amino acids. CDR3 bases: TGCGCCAGCAGCCAAGAATTAGGCGGGGGGATAGCCAAAAACATTCAGTACTTC. Residues: CASSQELGGGIAKNIQYF.

The chain employs TRBV3-1 and TRBJ1-2; D is ambiguous. CDR3 length: 14 amino acids. Germline CDR1 reads LGHDT; CDR2 reads YNNKEL (reference sequence). Trimming took off 0 bases at V and 1 base at J, with 6 bases between the two ends. The CDR3 sequence is CASSQEPVNYGYTF. CDR3 DNA: TGTGCCAGCAGCCAAGAACCGGTTAACTATGGCTACACCTTC.

The chain combines TRBV7-2 with TRBJ2-7, with D maybe TRBD1 (7 bases). V lost 8 bases and J 1 base, leaving 18 bases between the germline ends. CDR1 is SGHTA, CDR2 FQGNSA, per germline. This CDR3 is built from 15 residues. This CDR3 reads CASRRGDRSSYEQYF. CDR3 sequence (DNA): TGTGCCAGCCGCAGGGGGGACAGAAGTTCCTACGAGCAGTACTTC.

This chain links TRBV6-4 with TRBJ1-2; D is unclear. The CDR3 runs 12 residues. Trimming stripped 4 bases from V and 8 bases from J, with 11 bases between. CDR1 is MRHNA and CDR2 is SNTAGT in the germline V gene. CDR3 DNA sequence: TGTGCCAGCAGTGGGCAGGCTGGAGGCTACACCTTC. Protein product: CASSGQAGGYTF.

This clonotype was counted only a few times. The chain recombines TRBV7-2 with TRBJ1-2; possibly TRBD1 for D (6 bases). Germline CDR1 and CDR2: SGHTA and FQGNSA. This CDR3 has 13 amino acids. Trimming cost V 5 bases and J 6 bases, with 13 bases left between them. In nucleotides, the CDR3 is TGTGCCAGCAGCCCCAGGGGTATCGATGGCTACACCTTC. Translating gives CASSPRGIDGYTF.

This clonotype has a handful of counts. This chain links TRBV12-3 or TRBV12-4 with TRBJ2-7, with D tentatively TRBD1 or TRBD2 (6 bases each). With the DNA end fitting TRBJ2-5 better, the J assignment may be wrong. The CDR3 loop spans 15 amino acids. CDR3 sequence (DNA): TGTGCCAGCAGTCCACCTGGAGGGGGGAAGGAGACCCAGTACTTC. This sequence encodes CASSPPGGGKETQYF.

This clonotype was detected a few times. The chain recombines TRBV7-2 with TRBJ2-7; 7 bases map to TRBD1. Germline assignment: CDR1 SGHTA and CDR2 FQGNSA. The CDR3 extends over 17 amino acids. The trim removed 5 bases at V and 3 bases at J, leaving 16 bases unmatched. The CDR3 DNA is TGTGCCAGCAGCAGACGTGGTATAGGACAGGCTGTCTACGAGCAGTACTTC. Its translation: CASSRRGIGQAVYEQYF. The variable domain in full, with the rest retrieved from reference TRBV7-2 and TRBJ2-7, is GAGVSQSPSNKVTEKGKDVELRCDPISGHTALYWYRQSLGQGLEFLIYFQGNSAPDKSGLPSDRFSAERTGGSVSTLTIQRTQQEDSAVYLCASSRRGIGQAVYEQYFGPGTRLTVT.

This chain connects TRBV20-1 to TRBJ2-3, with D uncertain. V was pared by 1 base and J by 5 bases, with 10 bases between. The CDR3 extends over 13 amino acids. Germline assignment: CDR1 DFQATT and CDR2 SNEGSKA (reference sequence). CDR3 coding DNA: TGCAGTGCTAGAGTCGGGTTCGTAGATACGCAGTATTTT. Translated: CSARVGFVDTQYF.